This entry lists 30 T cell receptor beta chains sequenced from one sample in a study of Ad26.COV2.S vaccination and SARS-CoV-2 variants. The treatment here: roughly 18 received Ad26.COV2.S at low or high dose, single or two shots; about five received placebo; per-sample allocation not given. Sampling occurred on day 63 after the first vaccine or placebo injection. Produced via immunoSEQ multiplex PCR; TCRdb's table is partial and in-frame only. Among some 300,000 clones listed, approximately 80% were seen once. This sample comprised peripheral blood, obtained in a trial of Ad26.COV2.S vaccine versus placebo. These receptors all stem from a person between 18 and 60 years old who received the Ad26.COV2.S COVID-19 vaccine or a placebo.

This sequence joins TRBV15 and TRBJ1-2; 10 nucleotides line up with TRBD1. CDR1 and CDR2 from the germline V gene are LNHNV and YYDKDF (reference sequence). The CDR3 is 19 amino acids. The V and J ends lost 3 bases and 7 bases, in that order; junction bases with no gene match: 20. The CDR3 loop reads CATSSTSGRDRGRSGGYTF. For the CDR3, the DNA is TGTGCCACCAGCAGCACTTCGGGGCGGGACAGGGGAAGGAGCGGTGGCTACACCTTC.

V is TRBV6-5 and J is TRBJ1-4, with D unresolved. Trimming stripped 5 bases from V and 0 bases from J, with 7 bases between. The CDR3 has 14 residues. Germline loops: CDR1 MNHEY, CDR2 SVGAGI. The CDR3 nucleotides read TGTGCCAGCAGTCGGACGACAACTAATGAAAAACTGTTTTTT. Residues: CASSRTTTNEKLFF.

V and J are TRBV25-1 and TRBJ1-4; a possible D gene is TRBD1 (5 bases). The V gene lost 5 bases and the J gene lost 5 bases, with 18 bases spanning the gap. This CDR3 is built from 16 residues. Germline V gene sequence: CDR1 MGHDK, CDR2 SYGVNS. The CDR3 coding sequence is TGTGCCAGCAGTCCAGGGCACGGATATCAGAATGAAAAACTGTTTTTT. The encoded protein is CASSPGHGYQNEKLFF.

CDR3 in DNA: TGTGCCAGCAACGCCGGGACAGGGCGCACCGGGGAGCTGTTTTTT. This sequence encodes CASNAGTGRTGELFF. The chain has TRBV6-5 and TRBJ2-2; 9 nucleotides agree with TRBD1. V dropped 7 bases and J dropped 4; count of bases not matched to a gene: 7. CDR3 length: 15 residues. Germline V gene data show CDR1 as MNHEY and CDR2 as SVGAGI.

CDR3 nucleotides: TGTGCCAGCAGCCCGGGGAGAGCGGGGAGCTCCTACGAGCAGTACTTC. Protein sequence: CASSPGRAGSSYEQYF. The chain recombines TRBV7-9 with TRBJ2-7; 7 bases fit TRBD2. The ends lost 5 bases at V and 0 bases at J; junction bases unmatched: 10. The CDR3 extends over 16 amino acids. The germline CDR1 and CDR2 sequences are SEHNR and FQNEAQ (reference sequence).

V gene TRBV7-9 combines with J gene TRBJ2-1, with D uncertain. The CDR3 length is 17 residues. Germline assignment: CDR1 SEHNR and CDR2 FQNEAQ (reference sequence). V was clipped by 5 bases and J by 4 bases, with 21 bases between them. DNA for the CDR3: TGTGCCAGCAGCCCCCGGGCTCCCAACTTCAAATACAATGAGCAGTTCTTC. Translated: CASSPRAPNFKYNEQFF.

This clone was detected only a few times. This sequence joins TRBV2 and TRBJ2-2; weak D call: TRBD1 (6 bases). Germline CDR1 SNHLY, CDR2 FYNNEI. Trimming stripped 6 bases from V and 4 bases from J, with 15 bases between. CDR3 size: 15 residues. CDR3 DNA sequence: TGTGCCAGCAGCCCTGAAGACAGGTTCACCGGGGAGCTGTTTTTT. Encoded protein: CASSPEDRFTGELFF.

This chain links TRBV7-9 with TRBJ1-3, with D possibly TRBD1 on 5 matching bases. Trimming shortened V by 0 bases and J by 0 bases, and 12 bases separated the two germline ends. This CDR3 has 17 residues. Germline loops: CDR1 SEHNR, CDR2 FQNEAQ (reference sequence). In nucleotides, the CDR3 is TGTGCCAGCAGCTTAGCGATGGGACCGAGCTCTGGAAACACCATATATTTT. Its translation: CASSLAMGPSSGNTIYF.

The CDR3 loop reads CASRRHLAGTGGSNPYEQYF. DNA of the CDR3: TGTGCCAGCAGGCGACACTTGGCGGGCACAGGGGGCTCGAATCCCTACGAGCAGTACTTC. The chain combines TRBV27 with TRBJ2-7; 9 bases are a match to TRBD1. J was trimmed by 2 bases and V by 6 bases; bases with no gene match: 23. The CDR3 totals 20 residues. The germline gives CDR1 MNHEY, CDR2 SMNVEV (reference sequence).

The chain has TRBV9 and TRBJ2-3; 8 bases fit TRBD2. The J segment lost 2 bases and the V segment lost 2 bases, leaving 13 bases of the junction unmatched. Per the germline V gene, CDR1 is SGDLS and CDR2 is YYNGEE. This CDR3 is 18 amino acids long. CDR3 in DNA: TGTGCCAGCAGCGTGGGGCCGCTAGCGGGTTCGGACACAGATACGCAGTATTTT. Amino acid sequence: CASSVGPLAGSDTDTQYF.

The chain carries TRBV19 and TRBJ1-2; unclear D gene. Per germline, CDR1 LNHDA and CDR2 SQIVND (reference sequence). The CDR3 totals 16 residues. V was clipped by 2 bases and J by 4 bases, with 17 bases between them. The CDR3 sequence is CASSITASDITYGYTF. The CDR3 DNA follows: TGTGCCAGTAGTATAACGGCTTCCGACATCACCTATGGCTACACCTTC.

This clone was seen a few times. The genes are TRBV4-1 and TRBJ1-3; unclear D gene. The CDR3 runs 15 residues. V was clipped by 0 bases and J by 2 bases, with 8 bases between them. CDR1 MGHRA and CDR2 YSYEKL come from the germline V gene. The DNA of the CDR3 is TGCGCCAGCAGCCAAGATGAAGGGACTGGAAACACCATATATTTT. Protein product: CASSQDEGTGNTIYF.

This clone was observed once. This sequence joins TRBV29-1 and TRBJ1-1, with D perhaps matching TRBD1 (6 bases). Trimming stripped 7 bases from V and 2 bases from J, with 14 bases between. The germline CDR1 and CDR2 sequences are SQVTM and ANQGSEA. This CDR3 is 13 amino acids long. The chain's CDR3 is CSAPGHSNTEAFF. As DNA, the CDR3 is TGCAGCGCCCCGGGACACTCAAACACTGAAGCTTTCTTT.

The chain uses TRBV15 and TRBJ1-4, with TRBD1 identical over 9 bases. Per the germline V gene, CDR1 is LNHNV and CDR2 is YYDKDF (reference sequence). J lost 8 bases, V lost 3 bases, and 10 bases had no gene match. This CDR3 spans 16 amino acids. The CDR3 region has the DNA TGTGCCACCAGCAGGCAAACAGGGGGCGGAGGGGAAAAACTGTTTTTT. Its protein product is CATSRQTGGGGEKLFF.

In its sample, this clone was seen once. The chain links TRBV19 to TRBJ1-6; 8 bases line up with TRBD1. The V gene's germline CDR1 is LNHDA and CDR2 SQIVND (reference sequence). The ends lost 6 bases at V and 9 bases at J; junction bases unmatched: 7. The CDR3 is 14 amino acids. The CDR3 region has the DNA TGTGCCAGTAGCACCAGCAGGGGGCCTTCACCCCTCCACTTT. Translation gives CASSTSRGPSPLHF. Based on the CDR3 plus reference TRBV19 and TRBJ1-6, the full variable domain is DGGITQSPKYLFRKEGQNVTLSCEQNLNHDAMYWYRQDPGQGLRLIYYSQIVNDFQKGDIAEGYSVSREKKESFPLTVTSAQKNPTAFYLCASSTSRGPSPLHFGNGTRLTVT.

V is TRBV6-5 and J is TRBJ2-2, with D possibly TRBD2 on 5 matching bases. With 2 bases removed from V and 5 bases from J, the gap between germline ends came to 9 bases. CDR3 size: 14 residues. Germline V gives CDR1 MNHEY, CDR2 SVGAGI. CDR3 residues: CASSYVSETGELFF. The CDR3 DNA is TGTGCCAGCAGTTACGTTAGCGAAACCGGGGAGCTGTTTTTT.

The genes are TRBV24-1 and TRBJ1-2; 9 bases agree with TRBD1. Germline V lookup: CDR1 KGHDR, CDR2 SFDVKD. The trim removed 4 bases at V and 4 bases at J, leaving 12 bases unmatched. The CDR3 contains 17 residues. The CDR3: CATSEGPRDREVYGYTF. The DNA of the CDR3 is TGTGCCACCAGTGAGGGTCCTAGGGACAGGGAGGTCTATGGCTACACCTTC.

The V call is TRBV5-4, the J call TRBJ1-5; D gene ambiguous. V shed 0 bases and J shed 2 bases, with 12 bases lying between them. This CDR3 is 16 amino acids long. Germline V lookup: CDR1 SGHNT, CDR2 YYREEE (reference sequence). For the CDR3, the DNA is TGTGCCAGCAGCTTGGATATCGCCGCCGGCAATCAGCCCCAGCATTTT. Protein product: CASSLDIAAGNQPQHF.

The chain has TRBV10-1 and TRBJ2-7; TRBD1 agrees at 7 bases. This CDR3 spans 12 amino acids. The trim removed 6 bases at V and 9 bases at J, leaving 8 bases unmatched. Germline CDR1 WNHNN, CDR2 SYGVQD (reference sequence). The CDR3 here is CASSRDSSRQYF. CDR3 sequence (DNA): TGCGCCAGCAGCCGGGACAGTTCGCGGCAGTACTTC.

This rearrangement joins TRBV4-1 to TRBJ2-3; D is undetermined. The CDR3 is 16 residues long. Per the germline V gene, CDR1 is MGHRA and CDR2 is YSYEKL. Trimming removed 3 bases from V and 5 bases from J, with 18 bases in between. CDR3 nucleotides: TGCGCCAGCAGCCACCTAAAAAAACCTCTCGGAGATACGCAGTATTTT. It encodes CASSHLKKPLGDTQYF.

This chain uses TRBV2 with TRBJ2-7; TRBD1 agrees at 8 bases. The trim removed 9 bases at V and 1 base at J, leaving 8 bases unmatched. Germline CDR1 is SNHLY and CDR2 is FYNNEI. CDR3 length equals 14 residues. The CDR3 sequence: CASRDGTGSYEQYF. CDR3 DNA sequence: TGTGCCAGTAGGGACGGGACAGGTTCCTACGAGCAGTACTTC.

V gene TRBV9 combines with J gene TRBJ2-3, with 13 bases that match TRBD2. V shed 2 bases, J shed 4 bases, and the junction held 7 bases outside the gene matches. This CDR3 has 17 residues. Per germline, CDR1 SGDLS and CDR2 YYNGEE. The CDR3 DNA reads TGTGCCAGCAGCGTGCGGACTAGCGGGGGAGGGCCAGATACGCAGTATTTT. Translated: CASSVRTSGGGPDTQYF. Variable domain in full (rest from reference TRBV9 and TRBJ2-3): DSGVTQTPKHLITATGQRVTLRCSPRSGDLSVYWYQQSLDQGLQFLIQYYNGEERAKGNILERFSAQQFPDLHSELNLSSLELGDSALYFCASSVRTSGGGPDTQYFGPGTRLTVL.

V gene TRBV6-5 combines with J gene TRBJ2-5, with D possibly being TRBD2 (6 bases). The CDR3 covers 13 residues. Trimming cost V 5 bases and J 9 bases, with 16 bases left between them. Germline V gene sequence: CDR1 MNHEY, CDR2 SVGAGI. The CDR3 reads CASSLSVPGAQYF. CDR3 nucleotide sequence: TGTGCCAGCAGTCTCAGCGTTCCGGGGGCCCAGTACTTC.

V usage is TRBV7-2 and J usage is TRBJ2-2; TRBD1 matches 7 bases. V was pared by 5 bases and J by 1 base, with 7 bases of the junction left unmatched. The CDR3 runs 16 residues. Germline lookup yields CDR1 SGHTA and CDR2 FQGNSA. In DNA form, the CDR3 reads TGTGCCAGCAGCCCGCAGGGGGTCCAGAACACCGGGGAGCTGTTTTTT. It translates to CASSPQGVQNTGELFF.

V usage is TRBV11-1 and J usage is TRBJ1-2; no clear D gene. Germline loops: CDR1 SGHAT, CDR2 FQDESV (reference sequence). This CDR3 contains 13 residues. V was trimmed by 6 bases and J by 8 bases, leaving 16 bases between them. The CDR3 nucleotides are TGTGCCAGCAGAACGACGAGCGGGCGAGGCTACACCTTC. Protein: CASRTTSGRGYTF.

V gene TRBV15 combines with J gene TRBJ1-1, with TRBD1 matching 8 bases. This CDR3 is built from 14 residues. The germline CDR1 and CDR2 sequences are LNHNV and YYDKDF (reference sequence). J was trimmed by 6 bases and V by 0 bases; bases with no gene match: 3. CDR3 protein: CATSRDRQGSEAFF. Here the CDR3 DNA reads TGTGCCACCAGCAGAGATCGACAGGGGTCTGAAGCTTTCTTT.

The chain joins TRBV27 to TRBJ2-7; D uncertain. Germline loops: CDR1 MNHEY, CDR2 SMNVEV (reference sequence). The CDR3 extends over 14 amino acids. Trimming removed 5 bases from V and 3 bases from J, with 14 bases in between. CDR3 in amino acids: CASSPAPKGYEQYF. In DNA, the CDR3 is TGTGCCAGCAGTCCGGCACCCAAAGGCTACGAGCAGTACTTC.

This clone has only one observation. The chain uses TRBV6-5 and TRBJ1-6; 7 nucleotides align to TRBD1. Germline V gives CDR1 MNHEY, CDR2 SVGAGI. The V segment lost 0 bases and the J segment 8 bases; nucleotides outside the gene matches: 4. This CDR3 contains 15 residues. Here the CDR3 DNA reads TGTGCCAGCAGTTACTCAGCCAGGGGGGATTCACCCCTCCACTTT. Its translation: CASSYSARGDSPLHF.

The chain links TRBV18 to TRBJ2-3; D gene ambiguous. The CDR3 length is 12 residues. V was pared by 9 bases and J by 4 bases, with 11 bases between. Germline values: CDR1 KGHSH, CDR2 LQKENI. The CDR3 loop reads CASSVLADTQYF. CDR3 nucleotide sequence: TGTGCCAGTTCCGTACTGGCAGATACGCAGTATTTT.

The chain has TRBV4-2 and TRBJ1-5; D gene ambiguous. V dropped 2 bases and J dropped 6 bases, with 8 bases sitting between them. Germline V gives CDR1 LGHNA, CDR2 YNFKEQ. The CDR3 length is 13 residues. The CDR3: CASSQSPGQPQHF. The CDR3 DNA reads TGTGCCAGCAGCCAATCCCCTGGTCAGCCCCAGCATTTT.